The sequence of this T cell receptor (beta chain) was determined in a study of cytomegalovirus exposure and HLA in healthy donors. Study results and limitations: A few chains linked to CMV were shown in vitro to be specific for CMV antigens. Exclusion as indistinguishable affected some V segments, including TRBV6-2 and TRBV6-3. A previous analysis found most TCR beta V segments productive roughly 87% or roughly 30% of the time. Analyses of presence and absence presupposed an approximately uniform sequencing depth across donors.

Vbeta (60) and Jbeta (13) primers were used in the PCR. Some clones are missing from TCRdb's copy, which holds only in-frame ones; the method was immunoSEQ multiplex PCR. The sample consists of around 190,000 clones, roughly 83% of them appearing once. Details on this clone: The antigen remains undetermined.

The ends lost 5 bases at V and 4 bases at J; junction bases unmatched: 7. The CDR3 is 16 residues long. Germline V gives CDR1 SEHNR, CDR2 FQNEAQ (reference sequence). The clonotype comes from a woman aged 50 to 60 in good health and CMV-seronegative. This chain links TRBV7-9 with TRBJ2-5; 13 bases fit TRBD2. The specimen was PBMCs. CDR3 in amino acids: CASSHGLAGAAETQYF. Here the CDR3 DNA reads TGTGCCAGCAGCCACGGACTAGCGGGGGCCGCAGAGACCCAGTACTTC.